The sequence of this T cell receptor (beta chain) was determined in a study of blood T cell repertoires in COVID-19. CDR1 MNHEY and CDR2 SVGAGI come from the germline V gene. The CDR3 covers 14 residues. With 7 bases removed from V and 9 bases from J, the gap between germline ends came to 19 bases. Per the original data handling: Amplification of reference gene primers was used by the study to estimate nucleated cell counts. Sequencing was performed with immunoSEQ multiplex PCR; in TCRdb, only in-frame clones are kept and a portion is missing. V, J and clone size reflect that table, while D and trimming were determined from the DNA. The sample yields 200,000 to 300,000 clones, around 81% seen once.

This clonotype was obtained from a woman aged 55 to 70 with active or convalescent COVID-19. Input material: peripheral blood. V and J are TRBV6-5 and TRBJ2-1; no firm D call. The CDR3 sequence: CASKNPSHVSEQFF. The CDR3 DNA is TGTGCCAGCAAAAACCCATCTCATGTGAGTGAGCAGTTCTTC.